These 19 T cell receptor beta chains came from one sample sequenced in a study of cytomegalovirus exposure and HLA in healthy donors. Vbeta (60) and Jbeta (13) primers were used in the PCR. Only in-frame clones appear in the TCRdb table, and some are missing; sequencing was by immunoSEQ multiplex PCR. This table has around 120,000 clones, about 80% appearing once. The sequenced material came from PBMCs. The receptors stem from a female donor in good health and CMV-seropositive.

This clone appeared once. The J gene is TRBJ2-2, the V gene TRBV2; D is uncertain. The germline V gene encodes CDR1 SNHLY and CDR2 FYNNEI. CDR3 size: 12 residues. V lost 6 bases to trimming and J lost 2 bases, with 4 bases between them. CDR3: CASRQNTGELFF. The CDR3 DNA follows: TGTGCCAGCAGACAAAACACCGGGGAGCTGTTTTTT.

In its sample, this clone was seen a few times. The chain is built from TRBV5-1 and TRBJ1-4; D possibly corresponds to TRBD1 (5 bases). CDR1 and CDR2 (germline): SGHRS, YFSETQ. Trimming removed 4 bases from V and 3 bases from J, with 10 bases in between. CDR3 length: 14 amino acids. The CDR3 DNA reads as TGCGCCAGCAGCCCGGGGGAATCTAATGAAAAACTGTTTTTT. Its protein is CASSPGESNEKLFF.

The rearrangement links TRBV29-1 to TRBJ1-1; 7 bases line up with TRBD1. The CDR3 is made up of 13 amino acids. Germline V gives CDR1 SQVTM, CDR2 ANQGSEA. The junction had 7 bases not matched to a gene; V was cut back by 7 bases and J by 2 bases. The CDR3, as DNA: TGCAGCGGGGTAGACAGGGCTAACACTGAAGCTTTCTTT. Amino acid sequence: CSGVDRANTEAFF.

The V call is TRBV6-6, the J call TRBJ1-5; D is perhaps TRBD1 (5 bases). The CDR3 has 14 amino acids. Looked up from germline, CDR1 is MNHNY and CDR2 is SVGAGI (reference sequence). V was cut by 4 bases and J by 6 bases, with 13 bases left in between. The CDR3 DNA sequence: TGTGCCAGCAGTTTCGGGGGAAGTCGTCAGCCCCAGCATTTT. Translated: CASSFGGSRQPQHF.

The chain has TRBV6-5 and TRBJ2-7, with TRBD1 identical over 7 bases. CDR1 and CDR2 (germline): MNHEY, SVGAGI. Trimming cost V 1 base and J 6 bases; bases outside gene matches: 3. There are 13 residues in the CDR3. The CDR3 spells CASSYFRGLEQYF. CDR3 DNA sequence: TGTGCCAGCAGTTACTTTAGGGGGCTCGAGCAGTACTTC.

This rearrangement joins TRBV6-4 to TRBJ2-3; possible D gene TRBD2, 6 bases. V lost 4 bases and J lost 5, with 13 bases in between. The germline V gene has CDR1 MRHNA and CDR2 SNTAGT. This CDR3 is 14 amino acids long. CDR3 bases: TGTGCCAGCAGTGTTGCCGGGGGACGAGATACGCAGTATTTT. It yields the protein CASSVAGGRDTQYF.

This clone came up once. The chain employs TRBV19 and TRBJ2-5; 7 bases map to TRBD1. The trim removed 6 bases at V and 4 bases at J, leaving 14 bases unmatched. The CDR3 has 16 amino acids. Germline CDR1 is LNHDA and CDR2 is SQIVND (reference sequence). The DNA for the CDR3 is TGTGCCAGTAGAGTCTCCGAGGGGGCGCGGCGAGAGACCCAGTACTTC. It yields the protein CASRVSEGARRETQYF. Drawing the rest from reference TRBV19 and TRBJ2-5, the complete variable domain is DGGITQSPKYLFRKEGQNVTLSCEQNLNHDAMYWYRQDPGQGLRLIYYSQIVNDFQKGDIAEGYSVSREKKESFPLTVTSAQKNPTAFYLCASRVSEGARRETQYFGPGTRLLVL.

This rearrangement joins TRBV2 to TRBJ2-7, with 8 bases lining up with TRBD1. V lost 6 bases to trimming and J lost 6 bases; unmatched junction nucleotides: 4. This CDR3 has 12 amino acids. Germline V gene data show CDR1 as SNHLY and CDR2 as FYNNEI. The CDR3 reads CASSGQGLEQYF. CDR3 DNA sequence: TGTGCCAGCAGCGGACAGGGCCTCGAGCAGTACTTC.

The chain joins TRBV29-1 to TRBJ2-2; 9 nucleotides agree with TRBD2. The germline gives CDR1 SQVTM, CDR2 ANQGSEA. The trim removed 7 bases at V and 0 bases at J, leaving 6 bases unmatched. The CDR3 contains 15 residues. The CDR3: CSAESGGPNTGELFF. The CDR3 DNA reads TGCAGCGCCGAAAGCGGGGGGCCGAACACCGGGGAGCTGTTTTTT.

The chain is built from TRBV20-1 and TRBJ1-4, with D hard to call. This CDR3 region has 10 residues. V gave up 6 bases and J gave up 15 bases, with 14 bases separating them. CDR1 and CDR2 (germline): DFQATT, SNEGSKA (reference sequence). CDR3 region: CSARRERVFF. Written as DNA, the CDR3 is TGCAGTGCCCGCCGAGAGAGGGTGTTTTTT.

This clone is termed medium-sized. The gene calls are TRBV9 and TRBJ1-1, with D perhaps matching TRBD1 (6 bases). This CDR3 is built from 13 residues. Trimming removed 4 bases from V and 6 bases from J, with 13 bases in between. Germline V gene lookup returns CDR1 SGDLS and CDR2 YYNGEE. As DNA, the CDR3 is TGTGCCAGCAGCTTAGAGGGGGGGGCTGAAGCTTTCTTT. Amino acids: CASSLEGGAEAFF.

The chain links TRBV18 to TRBJ2-3; TRBD2 matches at 8 bases. The J segment lost 2 bases and the V segment lost 4 bases, leaving 11 bases of the junction unmatched. This CDR3 has 17 amino acids. Germline V CDR1 and CDR2: KGHSH, LQKENI. Here the CDR3 reads CASSRRSFSGVTDTQYF. For the CDR3, the DNA is TGTGCCAGCTCACGACGGTCTTTTAGCGGGGTCACAGATACGCAGTATTTT. Combining the CDR3 with reference TRBV18 and TRBJ2-3 gives the whole variable domain NAGVMQNPRHLVRRRGQEARLRCSPMKGHSHVYWYRQLPEEGLKFMVYLQKENIIDESGMPKERFSAEFPKEGPSILRIQQVVRGDSAAYFCASSRRSFSGVTDTQYFGPGTRLTVL.

V and J are TRBV7-3 and TRBJ2-1; 9 positions agree with TRBD2. V lost 4 bases and J lost 7; bases outside the gene matches: 14. Germline V CDR1 and CDR2: SGHTA, FQGTGA. This CDR3 comprises 17 residues. The CDR3 here is CASSSPGLAFGGNEQFF. The CDR3, as DNA: TGTGCCAGCAGCTCTCCGGGACTAGCATTCGGCGGGAATGAGCAGTTCTTC.

This chain joins TRBV30 and TRBJ2-3, with 8 bases that match TRBD2. The CDR3 length is 14 residues. V shed 0 bases and J 6 bases; nucleotides not matched to a gene: 5. The germline V gene has CDR1 GTSNPN and CDR2 SVGIG (reference sequence). In nucleotides, the CDR3 is TGTGCCTGGAGTGTTAAAGCTAGCGGGGATACGCAGTATTTT. Residues: CAWSVKASGDTQYF.

This chain joins TRBV5-1 and TRBJ2-5; 7 bases are a match to TRBD1. The CDR3 consists of 14 residues. CDR1 is SGHRS and CDR2 is YFSETQ in the germline V gene. Losses at the gene ends were 4 bases for V and 10 bases for J; bases not matched to a gene: 13. The CDR3 spells CASSRGQTQADQYF. Written as DNA, the CDR3 is TGCGCCAGCAGCAGGGGACAGACCCAAGCAGACCAGTACTTC.

The chain carries TRBV7-3 and TRBJ1-1; maybe TRBD1 (6 bases). Germline V gene lookup returns CDR1 SGHTA and CDR2 FQGTGA. V lost 2 bases, J lost 0 bases, and 13 bases lay in between. The CDR3 runs to 16 residues. Written as DNA, the CDR3 is TGTGCCAGCAGCTTAGAGGGGGGGCCTTTGAACACTGAAGCTTTCTTT. This encodes CASSLEGGPLNTEAFF.

V gene TRBV5-1 combines with J gene TRBJ2-2, with TRBD1 matching over 9 bases. Germline trimming cut 4 bases from V and 2 bases from J; bases unmatched to any gene: 3. CDR1 is SGHRS, CDR2 YFSETQ, per germline. CDR3 length: 15 amino acids. The chain's CDR3 is CASSGQGSNTGELFF. CDR3 coding DNA: TGCGCCAGCAGCGGACAGGGGAGCAACACCGGGGAGCTGTTTTTT.

In regard to this clone: This sample includes further DNA sequences coding for the same CDR3. The chain couples TRBV7-2 to TRBJ1-1; D remains unclear. Germline CDR1 reads SGHTA; CDR2 reads FQGNSA. The V end lost 6 bases, the J end lost 1 base, and 9 bases lay between the germline ends. The CDR3 totals 13 residues. The CDR3: CASSLPQNTEAFF. CDR3 in DNA: TGTGCCAGCAGTCTTCCACAGAACACTGAAGCTTTCTTT.

The chain uses TRBV7-3 and TRBJ1-2; possibly TRBD1 for D (6 bases). The V end lost 1 base, the J end lost 6 bases, and 9 bases lay between the germline ends. The CDR3 has 13 residues. Germline CDR1 and CDR2: SGHTA and FQGTGA. The CDR3 DNA reads TGTGCCAGCAGCTTAAACAGGGTTGATGGCTACACCTTC. Amino acid sequence: CASSLNRVDGYTF.